This TCR beta chain was retrieved from a study of T-cell reconstitution after alpha-beta-depleted transplantation in children. The CDR3 is 17 residues long. J gave up 6 bases and V 1 base, and 11 bases lay outside the gene matches. Preparation of the TCRbeta library was carried out with unique molecular identifiers. TCRdb processed the PCR reads anew with MiXCR; each CDR3 protein has one entry. The sample holds over 120,000 distinct CDR3 sequences, more than 8% seen once. Study-wide points: T-cell counts and diversity were attributed mostly to newly produced T cells one year after transplant. As was reported, about two months after transplant, alpha-beta T cells came from several hundred expanded graft clones.

Many counts were recorded for this clonotype. Antigen: not known. The chain recombines TRBV12-3 or TRBV12-4 with TRBJ2-4, with 8 bases lining up with TRBD2. Sequenced here: PBMCs, mostly from graft donor cells, sampled 180 days after TCRalphabeta/CD19-depleted stem cell transplant. The clonotype comes from a female patient between 2 and 15 years old who had a stem cell transplant for congenital amegakaryocytic thrombocytopenia, so the T cells may come from the graft donor. CDR3 region: CASSLGHHFSGVNIQYF. CDR3 nucleotide sequence: TGTGCCAGCAGTTTAGGACACCACTTTAGCGGGGTAAACATTCAGTACTTC.